This TCR beta chain emerged from a study of T cell changes during pregnancy in multiple sclerosis. Trimming took 7 bases from V and 5 from J, leaving 17 bases between them. Germline V gene data show CDR1 as MNHNY and CDR2 as SVGAGI (reference sequence). This CDR3 has 14 amino acids. Clones were read by immunoSEQ multiplex PCR, and TCRdb kept only the in-frame ones, dropping some. The repertoire holds 15,000 to 25,000 clones, approximately 86% seen once, with around 21% in the top ten. This sample comprised CD8+ T cells from peripheral blood mononuclear cells, obtained after pregnancy. The chain joins TRBV6-6 to TRBJ2-5, with D possibly matching TRBD2 (5 bases). The clonotype comes from a female donor in good health, enrolled as a control in a pregnancy study. CDR3 residues: CASNEPGIGETQYF. As DNA, the CDR3 is TGTGCCAGCAACGAACCCGGGATTGGGGAGACCCAGTACTTC.